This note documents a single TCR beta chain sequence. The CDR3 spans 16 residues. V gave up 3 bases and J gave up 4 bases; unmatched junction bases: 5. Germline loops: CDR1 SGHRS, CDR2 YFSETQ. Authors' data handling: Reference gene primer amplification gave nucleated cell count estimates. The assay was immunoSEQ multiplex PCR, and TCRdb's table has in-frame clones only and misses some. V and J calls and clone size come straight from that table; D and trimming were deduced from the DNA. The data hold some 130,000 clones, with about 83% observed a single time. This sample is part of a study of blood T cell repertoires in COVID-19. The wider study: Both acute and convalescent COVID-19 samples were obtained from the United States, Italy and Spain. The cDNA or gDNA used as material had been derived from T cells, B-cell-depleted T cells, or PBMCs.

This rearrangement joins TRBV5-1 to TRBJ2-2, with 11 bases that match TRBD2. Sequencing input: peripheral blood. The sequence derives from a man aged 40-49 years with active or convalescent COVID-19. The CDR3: CASSYTGLAATGELFF. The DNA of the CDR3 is TGCGCCAGCAGCTATACGGGACTAGCGGCCACCGGGGAGCTGTTTTTT.